This is a list of T cell receptor beta chains from one sample in a study of glioma-infiltrating T cells after dendritic cell vaccination. Data came from immunoSEQ multiplex PCR; TCRdb stores just in-frame clones and leaves some out. This table holds under 100,000 clones, 70% to 90% found once. The sequences come from blood, collected before dendritic cell vaccination. The source of these receptors is a human donor with glioblastoma. Both conserved end residues are part of each CDR3. A D gene is named only where the DNA matches it firmly. A clone size is listed for some rows: how often the clone was seen (once, few, many), or a class if it is expanded.

CDR3nt: TGTGCCAGTAGTATTCGGACTTCCCAAGAGACCCAGTACTTC
CDR3aa: CASSIRTSQETQYF
v_gene: TRBV19
j_gene: TRBJ2-5
abundance: .
d_gene: .

CDR3nt: TGTGCCAGCAGCTATGCACAGGGCGGCGGGTACTATGGCTACACCTTC
CDR3aa: CASSYAQGGGYYGYTF
v_gene: TRBV5-8
j_gene: TRBJ1-2
abundance: .
d_gene: .

CDR3nt: TGTGCCAGCTCCCCTGCTAGCGGGGGCTCCTACGAGCAGTACTTC
CDR3aa: CASSPASGGSYEQYF
v_gene: TRBV18
j_gene: TRBJ2-7
abundance: .
d_gene: TRBD2

CDR3nt: TGCGCCAGCAGCTTGGCGACAGGGTTCACTGAAGCTTTCTTT
CDR3aa: CASSLATGFTEAFF
v_gene: TRBV5-1
j_gene: TRBJ1-1
abundance: .
d_gene: TRBD1

CDR3nt: TGCGCCAGCAGCCACGGACTAGCGGGACGAAATGAGCAGTTCTTC
CDR3aa: CASSHGLAGRNEQFF
v_gene: TRBV4-1
j_gene: TRBJ2-1
abundance: .
d_gene: TRBD2

CDR3nt: TGCGCCAGCAGCTTGGAGCGGCCAAACACTGAAGCTTTCTTT
CDR3aa: CASSLERPNTEAFF
v_gene: TRBV5-1
j_gene: TRBJ1-1
abundance: .
d_gene: .

CDR3nt: TGTGCCAGCAGCTTACTCGGGGACAGGAGGTGGTGGGAAGCTTTCTTT
CDR3aa: CASSLLGDRRWWEAFF
v_gene: TRBV7-9
j_gene: TRBJ1-1
abundance: .
d_gene: TRBD1

CDR3nt: TGTGCCAGCCATACGTGGCGGGATACCAATGAGCAGTTCTTC
CDR3aa: CASHTWRDTNEQFF
v_gene: TRBV7-9
j_gene: TRBJ2-1
abundance: few
d_gene: .

CDR3nt: TGTGCCAGCAGCATAGGACAGGGGGGTCAGCCCCAGCATTTT
CDR3aa: CASSIGQGGQPQHF
v_gene: TRBV2
j_gene: TRBJ1-5
abundance: .
d_gene: TRBD1

CDR3nt: TGTGCCAGCAGCTTAGGGGGAGAGCCCCAGCATTTT
CDR3aa: CASSLGGEPQHF
v_gene: TRBV7-9
j_gene: TRBJ1-5
abundance: .
d_gene: .

CDR3nt: TGCGCCAGCTCATTTACAGGGGAAGATACGCAGTATTTT
CDR3aa: CASSFTGEDTQYF
v_gene: TRBV5-1
j_gene: TRBJ2-3
abundance: .
d_gene: TRBD1

CDR3nt: TGCGCCAGCAGCTTGGGGACAGGGATAATTGAAGCTTTCTTT
CDR3aa: CASSLGTGIIEAFF
v_gene: TRBV5-1
j_gene: TRBJ1-1
abundance: .
d_gene: TRBD1

CDR3nt: TGCGCCAGCAGCTTGGAGCGTCAGGGTGCCTCACCCCTCCACTTT
CDR3aa: CASSLERQGASPLHF
v_gene: TRBV5-1
j_gene: TRBJ1-6
abundance: .
d_gene: .

CDR3nt: TGTGCCACCGAACGGTTAAGCGCAGATACGCAGTATTTT
CDR3aa: CATERLSADTQYF
v_gene: TRBV25-1
j_gene: TRBJ2-3
abundance: .
d_gene: .

CDR3nt: TGCAGCGCCGACTCCGGACTAGCGGGACTTGAGCAGTTCTTC
CDR3aa: CSADSGLAGLEQFF
v_gene: TRBV29-1
j_gene: TRBJ2-1
abundance: .
d_gene: TRBD2

CDR3nt: TGTGCCAGCAGCTTGGCAGGGTATGGCTACACCTTC
CDR3aa: CASSLAGYGYTF
v_gene: TRBV5-6
j_gene: TRBJ1-2
abundance: .
d_gene: .

CDR3nt: TGCGCCAGCAGCTTGGAGAGGGGGTATAGCACAGATACGCAGTATTTT
CDR3aa: CASSLERGYSTDTQYF
v_gene: TRBV5-1
j_gene: TRBJ2-3
abundance: .
d_gene: .

CDR3nt: TGCGCCAGCAGTGACCTCCCGGGGACAGGGCCCTACGAGCAGTACTTC
CDR3aa: CASSDLPGTGPYEQYF
v_gene: TRBV10-1
j_gene: TRBJ2-7
abundance: .
d_gene: TRBD1

CDR3nt: TGTGCCAGCACTCGACAGGGGGATGGCTACACCTTC
CDR3aa: CASTRQGDGYTF
v_gene: TRBV6-5
j_gene: TRBJ1-2
abundance: .
d_gene: TRBD1

CDR3nt: TGTGCCAGCAGCGCAGGGACAGGGGGCCAAGAGACCCAGTACTTC
CDR3aa: CASSAGTGGQETQYF
v_gene: TRBV5-5
j_gene: TRBJ2-5
abundance: .
d_gene: TRBD1

CDR3nt: TGTGCCAGCGAACCCGGGGACAGGAGCTACGAGCAGTACTTC
CDR3aa: CASEPGDRSYEQYF
v_gene: TRBV7-9
j_gene: TRBJ2-7
abundance: .
d_gene: TRBD1

CDR3nt: TGTGCCAGCAGCTTATTACAGGGTGGACAGCCCCAGCATTTT
CDR3aa: CASSLLQGGQPQHF
v_gene: TRBV11-2
j_gene: TRBJ1-5
abundance: .
d_gene: .

CDR3nt: TGTGCCAGCAGTTTTATGACAGCCCTCCTCTCTGGGGCCAACGTCCTGACTTTC
CDR3aa: CASSFMTALLSGANVLTF
v_gene: TRBV27
j_gene: TRBJ2-6
abundance: once
d_gene: .

CDR3nt: TGTGCCAGCAGCTTGGAGGGGCACGAGCAGTACTTC
CDR3aa: CASSLEGHEQYF
v_gene: TRBV5-5
j_gene: TRBJ2-7
abundance: few
d_gene: .

CDR3nt: TGCGCCAGCAGAGGGGGGGGCCTACCAGATACGCAGTATTTT
CDR3aa: CASRGGGLPDTQYF
v_gene: TRBV4-1
j_gene: TRBJ2-3
abundance: .
d_gene: .

CDR3nt: TGTGCCAGCAGCCAAGGGCTAGCGGGGGCCTCGTACCAAGAGACCCAGTACTTC
CDR3aa: CASSQGLAGASYQETQYF
v_gene: TRBV4-2
j_gene: TRBJ2-5
abundance: .
d_gene: TRBD2

CDR3nt: TGTGCCAGCAGCTACCACATTACAACTAATGAAAAACTGTTTTTT
CDR3aa: CASSYHITTNEKLFF
v_gene: TRBV6-5
j_gene: TRBJ1-4
abundance: .
d_gene: .

CDR3nt: TGTGCCAGTAGTAGCGGGACTAGCGTTTTCCGGGAGACCCAGTACTTC
CDR3aa: CASSSGTSVFRETQYF
v_gene: TRBV19
j_gene: TRBJ2-5
abundance: .
d_gene: TRBD2

CDR3nt: TGTGCCAGCAGCTTAGGACAGTCCTACAATGAGCAGTTCTTC
CDR3aa: CASSLGQSYNEQFF
v_gene: TRBV13
j_gene: TRBJ2-1
abundance: .
d_gene: .

CDR3nt: TGTGCCAGCAGCGTCGGACAGGGCAGAGGCTACACCTTC
CDR3aa: CASSVGQGRGYTF
v_gene: TRBV9
j_gene: TRBJ1-2
abundance: few
d_gene: TRBD1

CDR3nt: TGTGCCAGCAGCCCCGGACTAGCGAAACAAGAGACCCAGTACTTC
CDR3aa: CASSPGLAKQETQYF
v_gene: TRBV7-3
j_gene: TRBJ2-5
abundance: once
d_gene: TRBD2

CDR3nt: TGTGCCAGCACACAACCAGGGGGCTGGACTGAAGCTTTCTTT
CDR3aa: CASTQPGGWTEAFF
v_gene: TRBV7-8
j_gene: TRBJ1-1
abundance: .
d_gene: TRBD1

CDR3nt: TGTGCCATCCCGGGACAGGGCGGCAATGAGCAGTTCTTC
CDR3aa: CAIPGQGGNEQFF
v_gene: TRBV5-4
j_gene: TRBJ2-1
abundance: .
d_gene: TRBD1

CDR3nt: TGTGCCAGCAGCTTAAGTAGCGGGGACACCGGGGAGCTGTTTTTT
CDR3aa: CASSLSSGDTGELFF
v_gene: TRBV7-3
j_gene: TRBJ2-2
abundance: once
d_gene: TRBD2

CDR3nt: TGTGCCAGCACGGGGGGGGCGCCGACCTACGAGCAGTACTTC
CDR3aa: CASTGGAPTYEQYF
v_gene: TRBV27
j_gene: TRBJ2-7
abundance: .
d_gene: TRBD2

CDR3nt: TGTGCCAGCAGCCCGGAGTGGGAGACCCAGTACTTC
CDR3aa: CASSPEWETQYF
v_gene: TRBV7-2
j_gene: TRBJ2-5
abundance: .
d_gene: .

CDR3nt: TGTGCCAGCAGCAGAGCGGGTAACCCCTACGAGCAGTACTTC
CDR3aa: CASSRAGNPYEQYF
v_gene: TRBV9
j_gene: TRBJ2-7
abundance: .
d_gene: .

CDR3nt: TGCAGCGTTGAATTTGGAGTCTACGAGCAGTACTTC
CDR3aa: CSVEFGVYEQYF
v_gene: TRBV29-1
j_gene: TRBJ2-7
abundance: .
d_gene: .

CDR3nt: TGCAGCGAGATACAGGGGCCCCAAGAGACCCAGTACTTC
CDR3aa: CSEIQGPQETQYF
v_gene: TRBV29-1
j_gene: TRBJ2-5
abundance: .
d_gene: TRBD1

CDR3nt: TGCAGCGTTGTTGGGGGGGTCGGGACTAGTACGGTTTGGGTCGCAGATACGCAGTATTTT
CDR3aa: CSVVGGVGTSTVWVADTQYF
v_gene: TRBV29-1
j_gene: TRBJ2-3
abundance: .
d_gene: TRBD2

CDR3nt: TGTGCCAGCAGTTACTCAAGGGGGTACGAGCAGTACTTC
CDR3aa: CASSYSRGYEQYF
v_gene: TRBV6-5
j_gene: TRBJ2-7
abundance: .
d_gene: .

CDR3nt: TGCAGCGCCCGGGGTGGGCAGGATTCTAGGATATACGAGCAGTACTTC
CDR3aa: CSARGGQDSRIYEQYF
v_gene: TRBV29-1
j_gene: TRBJ2-7
abundance: .
d_gene: .

CDR3nt: TGTGCCAGCAGCCACGCTGGGACTAGCGGGGGCAATGAGCAGTTCTTC
CDR3aa: CASSHAGTSGGNEQFF
v_gene: TRBV4-2
j_gene: TRBJ2-1
abundance: .
d_gene: TRBD2

CDR3nt: TGTGCCAGTAGTATCTCTAGCGGGGTCTACAATGAGCAGTTCTTC
CDR3aa: CASSISSGVYNEQFF
v_gene: TRBV19
j_gene: TRBJ2-1
abundance: .
d_gene: TRBD2

CDR3nt: TGTGCCAGCAGCTTAGCCGTACAGGGGGCGAGGGAGCAGTACTTC
CDR3aa: CASSLAVQGAREQYF
v_gene: TRBV13
j_gene: TRBJ2-7
abundance: .
d_gene: TRBD1

CDR3nt: TGTGCCAGCAGCCCCTTCCGAGGCGAGCAGTACTTC
CDR3aa: CASSPFRGEQYF
v_gene: TRBV14
j_gene: TRBJ2-7
abundance: .
d_gene: .

CDR3nt: TGTGCCAGCAGCGAGGTGGCGGCCATGAACACTGAAGCTTTCTTT
CDR3aa: CASSEVAAMNTEAFF
v_gene: TRBV9
j_gene: TRBJ1-1
abundance: .
d_gene: .

CDR3nt: TGTGCCAGCTCAGCACAGGGGAACGGGCATCAGCCCCAGCATTTT
CDR3aa: CASSAQGNGHQPQHF
v_gene: TRBV18
j_gene: TRBJ1-5
abundance: few
d_gene: TRBD1

CDR3nt: TGCGCCAGCAGCCCGACAGGGGACGACAATGAGCAGTTCTTC
CDR3aa: CASSPTGDDNEQFF
v_gene: TRBV5-1
j_gene: TRBJ2-1
abundance: .
d_gene: TRBD1

CDR3nt: TGTGCCAGCAGCCGCACATTATCGGGTCCATTAAGCGGCTACACCTTC
CDR3aa: CASSRTLSGPLSGYTF
v_gene: TRBV7-3
j_gene: TRBJ1-2
abundance: .
d_gene: .

CDR3nt: TGCGCCAGCAGTCAAGAGGGACAGGGTGTCACCGGGGAGCTGTTTTTT
CDR3aa: CASSQEGQGVTGELFF
v_gene: TRBV23-1
j_gene: TRBJ2-2
abundance: .
d_gene: TRBD1

CDR3nt: TGTGCCAGCAGCGCGACCGGGGATAGCAATCAGCCCCAGCATTTT
CDR3aa: CASSATGDSNQPQHF
v_gene: TRBV7-6
j_gene: TRBJ1-5
abundance: .
d_gene: .

CDR3nt: TGTGCCAGTAGTTGGGGGGCGGGGGGCACCGGGGAGCTGTTTTTT
CDR3aa: CASSWGAGGTGELFF
v_gene: TRBV19
j_gene: TRBJ2-2
abundance: .
d_gene: TRBD2

CDR3nt: TGCGCCAGCAGCTTCGGGGGGGATGGCACAGATACGCAGTATTTT
CDR3aa: CASSFGGDGTDTQYF
v_gene: TRBV5-1
j_gene: TRBJ2-3
abundance: .
d_gene: TRBD2

CDR3nt: TGCGCCAGCAGCTTGGCCGCGAAGGCGGACACTGAAGCTTTCTTT
CDR3aa: CASSLAAKADTEAFF
v_gene: TRBV5-1
j_gene: TRBJ1-1
abundance: .
d_gene: .